This T cell receptor beta chain was sequenced during a study of cytomegalovirus exposure and HLA in healthy donors. Study findings and constraints: In vitro assays verified that three CMV-associated chains recognized CMV antigens specifically.

Sequencing used immunoSEQ multiplex PCR; TCRdb keeps in-frame clones, though not all of them. The data contain about 200,000 clones, roughly 84% of them seen just once; the ten biggest clones take up roughly 13%. This clone was counted once. Its antigen is as yet unknown. The sequence derives from a woman in her thirties in good health and CMV-seropositive. Specimen: PBMCs.

The CDR3 nucleotides are TGTGCCAGCAGTTCCCCCCGTAGCGGGAGCATAGGCGAGCAGTACTTC. Translation: CASSSPRSGSIGEQYF. The V call is TRBV28, the J call TRBJ2-7; TRBD2 agrees at 9 bases. V lost 4 bases and J lost 6; bases outside the gene matches: 13. The CDR3 has 16 residues. Per germline, CDR1 MDHEN and CDR2 SYDVKM.